The 14 T cell receptor beta chains below were found in one sample sequenced in a study of cytomegalovirus exposure and HLA in healthy donors. The PCR employed 60 Vbeta primers together with 13 Jbeta primers. Measured with immunoSEQ multiplex PCR; TCRdb has only the in-frame clones, and not every one. The repertoire holds under 200,000 clones, with roughly three quarters as singletons. The sequenced sample consisted of PBMCs. These receptors all come from a male donor in good health and CMV-seropositive.

J is TRBJ2-5 and V is TRBV5-6, with 11 positions matching TRBD2. The CDR3 loop spans 14 amino acids. Germline CDR1 reads SGHDT; CDR2 reads YYEEEE. Trimming removed 6 bases from V and 5 bases from J; junction bases left unmatched: 6. The CDR3 nucleotides read TGTGCCAGCAAATCTCCTAGCGGGGGGGAGACCCAGTACTTC. Its protein is CASKSPSGGETQYF.

The chain has TRBV10-3 and TRBJ2-1, with D maybe TRBD2 (6 bases). Deletions cut 7 bases from V and 6 bases from J, with 13 bases between. In germline, CDR1 is ENHRY, CDR2 SYGVKD. CDR3 size: 13 residues. CDR3: CAITTASVNEQFF. In DNA form, the CDR3 reads TGTGCCATCACTACAGCTAGCGTCAATGAGCAGTTCTTC.

This clone was counted a single time. V usage is TRBV6-4 and J usage is TRBJ2-3, with 8 bases identical to TRBD2. CDR3 length: 14 residues. The germline CDR1 and CDR2 sequences are MRHNA and SNTAGT. The trim removed 8 bases at V and 2 bases at J, leaving 6 bases unmatched. CDR3 sequence: CASRATSATDTQYF. The CDR3, as DNA: TGTGCCAGCCGAGCGACTAGCGCCACAGATACGCAGTATTTT.

J is TRBJ2-5 and V is TRBV6-5, with D unresolved. This CDR3 is 13 amino acids long. Trimming removed 4 bases at V and 2 bases at J, with 8 bases between. Germline CDR1 reads MNHEY; CDR2 reads SVGAGI. CDR3 DNA: TGTGCCAGCAGTTCGAGCTTTCAAGAGACCCAGTACTTC. This sequence encodes CASSSSFQETQYF.

The chain carries TRBV27 and TRBJ1-4; D possibly corresponds to TRBD1 (6 bases). Germline V gene lookup returns CDR1 MNHEY and CDR2 SMNVEV (reference sequence). Trimming left V 5 bases short and J 0 bases short, with 13 bases between. The CDR3 runs 16 residues. As DNA, the CDR3 is TGTGCCAGCAGTGAGGACAGCGTTGCAACTAATGAAAAACTGTTTTTT. Its protein is CASSEDSVATNEKLFF.

The CDR3 loop is CASSDQATSARNTGELFF. In DNA, the CDR3 is TGTGCCAGCAGCGATCAAGCGACCTCGGCCAGAAACACCGGGGAGCTGTTTTTT. V usage is TRBV9 and J usage is TRBJ2-2; D is ambiguous. CDR3 length equals 18 residues. V lost 3 bases and J 2 bases, leaving 20 bases between the germline ends. CDR1 and CDR2 from the germline V gene are SGDLS and YYNGEE. The variable domain in full, completed from reference TRBV9 and TRBJ2-2, reads DSGVTQTPKHLITATGQRVTLRCSPRSGDLSVYWYQQSLDQGLQFLIQYYNGEERAKGNILERFSAQQFPDLHSELNLSSLELGDSALYFCASSDQATSARNTGELFFGEGSRLTVL.

This clone has a single count. Sequence at one end of the junction differs from germline and may be a read error. The chain recombines TRBV4-2 with TRBJ1-4; 7 bases match TRBD1. Germline V lookup: CDR1 LGHNA, CDR2 YNFKEQ. The CDR3 sequence is 13 residues long. The DNA for the CDR3 is TGTGCCAGCAGCCTGACAGGGAATGAAAACCTGTTTTTT. Its translation: CASSLTGNENLFF.

A single count supports this clone. The chain combines TRBV6-1 with TRBJ2-5, with 9 nucleotides matching TRBD1. Germline V gene lookup returns CDR1 MNHNS and CDR2 SASEGT. The CDR3 runs 20 residues. V trimming: 3 bases; J trimming: 11 bases; junction bases outside the gene matches: 28. The CDR3 spells CASSDPSRDRVILSSLKQYF. The CDR3 nucleotides are TGTGCCAGCAGTGACCCAAGCCGGGACAGGGTCATCCTCTCTAGTCTAAAGCAGTACTTC.

This sequence joins TRBV7-6 and TRBJ1-3; a weak D match, TRBD1 (6 bases). Germline CDR1 reads SGHVS; CDR2 reads FNYEAQ. This CDR3 is 15 amino acids long. The V and J ends lost 5 bases and 1 base respectively, with 12 bases between them. This CDR3 reads CASSPQTGSGNTIYF. The CDR3 nucleotides read TGTGCCAGCAGCCCCCAAACAGGGTCTGGAAACACCATATATTTT. Together with reference TRBV7-6 and TRBJ1-3, the CDR3 gives the full variable domain: GAGVSQSPRYKVTKRGQDVALRCDPISGHVSLYWYRQALGQGPEFLTYFNYEAQQDKSGLPNDRFSAERPEGSISTLTIQRTEQRDSAMYRCASSPQTGSGNTIYFGEGSWLTVV.

The chain links TRBV6-4 to TRBJ2-6; D is possibly TRBD1 (6 bases). Germline lookup yields CDR1 MRHNA and CDR2 SNTAGT. V gave up 3 bases and J gave up 0 bases, with 12 bases separating them. The CDR3 has 17 amino acids. This chain's CDR3 is CASSDQGTSSGANVLTF. The CDR3 DNA is TGTGCCAGCAGTGATCAGGGGACGAGCTCTGGGGCCAACGTCCTGACTTTC.

The chain joins TRBV2 to TRBJ2-1, with 7 bases matching TRBD2. CDR1 SNHLY and CDR2 FYNNEI come from the germline V gene. V shed 4 bases, J shed 10 bases, and the junction held 4 bases outside the gene matches. The CDR3 runs 12 residues. CDR3 nucleotide sequence: TGTGCCAGCAGTGGAACGGGAGGAGAGCAGTTCTTC. It translates to CASSGTGGEQFF.

The chain recombines TRBV6-5 with TRBJ2-7, with TRBD1 matching 7 bases. With 9 bases clipped from V and 3 bases from J, the junction kept 8 bases outside the gene matches. Looked up from germline, CDR1 is MNHEY and CDR2 is SVGAGI. This CDR3 has 13 amino acids. The CDR3 coding sequence is TGTGCCAGTTGCCCGGCAGGGGGCTACGAGCAGTACTTC. Protein sequence: CASCPAGGYEQYF.

The chain combines TRBV5-5 with TRBJ1-2, with D maybe TRBD1 (5 bases). The germline V gene encodes CDR1 SGHKS and CDR2 YYEKEE (reference sequence). Trimming left V 2 bases short and J 8 bases short, with 10 bases between. This CDR3 region has 12 residues. The CDR3 loop is CASSFHQGGYTF. The CDR3 nucleotides read TGTGCCAGCAGCTTCCATCAGGGAGGCTACACCTTC.

The CDR3 protein is CASSLARREGADTQYF. CDR3 nucleotide sequence: TGCGCCAGCAGCTTGGCCAGGAGGGAGGGTGCAGATACGCAGTATTTT. The chain recombines TRBV5-1 with TRBJ2-3; TRBD2 matches 7 bases. This CDR3 has 16 residues. The trim removed 0 bases at V and 4 bases at J, leaving 8 bases unmatched. In germline, CDR1 is SGHRS, CDR2 YFSETQ.